Described below is a single T cell receptor beta chain sequence and its context. This record belongs to a study of early T cells in non-severe SARS-CoV-2 infection. Study-level information: Unsorted whole blood bulk RNA was sequenced, with unpaired chains.

The ends lost 0 bases at V and 15 bases at J; junction bases unmatched: 6. CDR1 is SGHNT, CDR2 YYREEE, per germline (reference sequence). The CDR3 is made up of 12 amino acids. TCRdb reanalysed the 5' RACE reads using MiXCR and keeps one entry per CDR3 protein. In the table there are approximately 77,000 distinct CDR3 sequences, 12% of which are singletons. Specimen: whole blood, collected at baseline. The sequence derives from an adult who was a healthcare worker with PCR-confirmed SARS-CoV-2 infection or an uninfected control (not recorded which). The donor label of this sample is uncertain. The rearrangement joins TRBV5-4 to TRBJ2-1, with 7 bases fitting TRBD2. Here the CDR3 DNA reads TGTGCCAGCAGCTTGGAGCGGGGAGGGCTGTTCTTC. Its translation: CASSLERGGLFF.